A selection of T cell receptor beta chains follows, all from one sample in a study of early T cells in non-severe SARS-CoV-2 infection. TCRdb reanalysed the 5' RACE reads using MiXCR and keeps one entry per CDR3 protein. Here the sample spans around 29,000 distinct CDR3 sequences, roughly 5.4% being singletons. Sequencing input: whole blood. Receptor source: an adult who was a healthcare worker with PCR-confirmed SARS-CoV-2 infection or an uninfected control (not recorded which). Both conserved end residues are part of each CDR3. Fields, in order: clone size, D gene, V gene, J gene, CDR3 DNA, CDR3 protein. The D gene is left open where the match is weak. A clone size is listed for some rows: how often the clone was seen (once, few, many), or a class if it is expanded.

many	NA	TRBV7-6	TRBJ2-7	TGTGCCAGCAGCTTAGCGGGAGTCGCCATGACCCACTCCTACGAGCAGTACTTC	CASSLAGVAMTHSYEQYF
many	TRBD2	TRBV6-5	TRBJ2-7	TGTGCCAGCAGGGAGGGACTAGACCCCTACGAGCAGTACTTC	CASREGLDPYEQYF
many	TRBD1	TRBV7-9	TRBJ2-7	TGTGCCAGCAGCCGCAGTAACCTGACAGGGATCAACGAGCAGTACTTC	CASSRSNLTGINEQYF
NA	TRBD1	TRBV10-3	TRBJ2-1	TGTGCCATCAGTTCAGGACAGGGTTACAATGAGCAGTTCTTC	CAISSGQGYNEQFF
many	NA	TRBV28	TRBJ1-5	TGTGCCAGCAGTTTATTAGGGGAAAAGGGTCAGCCCCAGCATTTT	CASSLLGEKGQPQHF
few	TRBD1	TRBV7-6	TRBJ2-6	TGTGCCAGCAGCTTAGCCGGGACAGGGGTTTCAGGGGCCAACGTCCTGACTTTC	CASSLAGTGVSGANVLTF
many	NA	TRBV20-1	TRBJ2-5	TGCAGTGCTGGAGGACCCCCAGAGACCCAGTACTTC	CSAGGPPETQYF
NA	NA	TRBV27	TRBJ2-5	TGTGCCAGCAGTTTATCACCGTGGGAGACCCAGTACTTC	CASSLSPWETQYF
few	NA	TRBV10-3	TRBJ2-3	TGTGCCATCAGTGACGGCGTCCAGGGTACAGATACGCAGTATTTT	CAISDGVQGTDTQYF
many	NA	TRBV29-1	TRBJ2-5	TGCAGCGTAGAACAGGGAAACCAAGAGACCCAGTACTTC	CSVEQGNQETQYF
many	TRBD2	TRBV20-1	TRBJ2-5	TGCAGTGTAAATAACGGACTAGCGGGAGACCCGGAGACCCAGTACTTC	CSVNNGLAGDPETQYF
many	NA	TRBV20-1	TRBJ2-5	TGCAGTGCGGGGGGGGACAGCGAGCTCCAAGAGACCCAGTACTTC	CSAGGDSELQETQYF
NA	TRBD1	TRBV12-3/TRBV12-4	TRBJ1-6	TGTGCCAGCACCCTTAGCACAGGGGGGTCACCCCTCCACTTT	CASTLSTGGSPLHF
NA	NA	TRBV2	TRBJ1-2	TGTGCCAGCACCCCGGACAGTGCTGGCTACACCTTC	CASTPDSAGYTF
many	TRBD1	TRBV11-3	TRBJ2-1	TGTGCCAGCAGCCCCGGACAGGGGCTTGTAGATGAGCAGTTCTTC	CASSPGQGLVDEQFF
many	NA	TRBV20-1	TRBJ2-3	TGCAGTGCTAGTGCAGCTAAGAACACAGATACGCAGTATTTT	CSASAAKNTDTQYF
many	TRBD2	TRBV10-3	TRBJ2-1	TGTGCCATCACCCCCCGTCGGGAGGTGGGGTACAATGAGCAGTTCTTC	CAITPRREVGYNEQFF
many	TRBD1	TRBV10-2	TRBJ2-7	TGCGCCAGCAGTGAGTCTGCCGGGACAGGGGACTACGAGCAGTACTTC	CASSESAGTGDYEQYF
many	NA	TRBV10-2	TRBJ1-5	TGCGCCAGCAGTGAGTCTGGTGGCAATCAGCCCCAGCATTTT	CASSESGGNQPQHF
many	NA	TRBV6-1	TRBJ1-2	TGTGCCAGCAGCCCTCAGGACATCGGAGGAGGGGGCTACACCTTC	CASSPQDIGGGGYTF
many	TRBD1	TRBV5-8	TRBJ1-2	TGTGCCAGCAGCCCGGGACAGCAACAAGTCTATGGCTACACCTTC	CASSPGQQQVYGYTF
many	TRBD1	TRBV12-3/TRBV12-4	TRBJ1-4	TGTGCCAGCAGGCCGACAGGGGGTAGGGAAAAACTGTTTTTT	CASRPTGGREKLFF
few	NA	TRBV28	TRBJ1-5	TGTGCCAGCAGTCCCTTGGGGGTCGGGGGCAATCAGCCCCAGCATTTT	CASSPLGVGGNQPQHF
many	NA	TRBV20-1	TRBJ2-1	TGCAGTGCTAGATTGGTATGGGGCTACAATGAGCAGTTCTTC	CSARLVWGYNEQFF
many	NA	TRBV29-1	TRBJ2-2	TGCAGCGTCCCATGGGAGGCCACCGGGGAGCTGTTTTTT	CSVPWEATGELFF
many	NA	TRBV5-1	TRBJ1-6	TGCGCCAGCAGCCGCGACAGGAATTCACCCCTCCACTTT	CASSRDRNSPLHF
NA	NA	TRBV4-2	TRBJ1-4	TGTGCCAGCAGCCTAGCAGGGAGGGATAATGAAAAACTGTTTTTT	CASSLAGRDNEKLFF
few	NA	TRBV28	TRBJ2-2	TGTGCCAGCAGGATTGGAGTGATCACCGGGGAGCTGTTTTTT	CASRIGVITGELFF
many	NA	TRBV10-3	TRBJ2-1	TGTGCCATCAGTGGATGGGCTAGCGACAATGAGCAGTTCTTC	CAISGWASDNEQFF
many	TRBD1	TRBV7-9	TRBJ1-2	TGTGCCAGCCAGAGGGACAGCTCCTTC	CASQRDSSF
many	NA	TRBV7-9	TRBJ1-1	TGTGCCAGCAGCAGCGACAGTTACACTGAAGCTTTCTTT	CASSSDSYTEAFF
many	NA	TRBV5-6	TRBJ2-6	TGTGCCAGCAGAACCCCTGGGGCCAACGTCCTGACTTTC	CASRTPGANVLTF
many	NA	TRBV4-3	TRBJ2-6	TGCGCCAGCAGCCAAGATGGAGGGGCTGGGGCCAACGTCCTGACTTTC	CASSQDGGAGANVLTF